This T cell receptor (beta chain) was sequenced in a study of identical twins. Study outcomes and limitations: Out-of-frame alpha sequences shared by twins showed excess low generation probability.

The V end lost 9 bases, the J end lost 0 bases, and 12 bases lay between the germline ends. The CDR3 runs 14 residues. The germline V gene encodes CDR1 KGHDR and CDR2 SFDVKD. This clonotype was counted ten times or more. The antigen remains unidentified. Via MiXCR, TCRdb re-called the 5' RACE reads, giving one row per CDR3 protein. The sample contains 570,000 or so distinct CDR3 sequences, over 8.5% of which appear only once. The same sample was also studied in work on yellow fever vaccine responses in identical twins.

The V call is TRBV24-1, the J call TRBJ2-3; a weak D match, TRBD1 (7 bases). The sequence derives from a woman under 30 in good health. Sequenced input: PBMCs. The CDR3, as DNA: TGTGCCACCGGCGGGGACAGAAGCACAGATACGCAGTATTTT. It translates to CATGGDRSTDTQYF.